The text below deals with one TCR beta chain. The V gene's germline CDR1 is ENHRY and CDR2 SYGVKD. The CDR3 has 13 residues. The V gene end was trimmed by 11 bases and the J gene end by 2 bases; junction bases not matched to a gene: 8. Source study methods: Nucleated cell number was recorded as an estimate derived from reference gene primer amplification. Sequencing was performed with immunoSEQ multiplex PCR; in TCRdb, only in-frame clones are kept and a portion is missing. That table is the source of V, J and clone size, and D and trimming were worked out from the DNA. The sample has around 250,000 clones; about 82% are singletons. These data originate in a study of blood T cell repertoires in COVID-19. For the study at large: Whether acute or convalescent, the COVID-19 samples came from the United States, Italy and Spain. PBMCs, B-cell-depleted T cells, or T cells were the source of the cDNA or gDNA that made up the material.

Material for sequencing was peripheral blood. The rearrangement links TRBV10-3 to TRBJ2-5, with 7 bases identical to TRBD2. This receptor was obtained from a man older than 75 with acute or convalescent COVID-19. The CDR3 DNA is TGTGCCTCATCGGCGGGGGTGCAAGAGACCCAGTACTTC. Its translation is CASSAGVQETQYF.